The sequence of this TCR beta chain was determined in a study of graft-versus-host responses after intestinal transplantation. Study as a whole: Transplants were multivisceral, liver-intestinal, or isolated intestinal. Points from the study as a whole: GvH clones were identified in recipient marrow, with some first appearing in ileum or blood.

TCRdb keeps only in-frame clones here, not all; method: immunoSEQ multiplex PCR. The sample has approximately 82,000 clones, 80% to 95% seen once. Details on this clone: The antigen is undetermined.

The sample consisted of unstimulated CD8+ T cells sorted from spleen or lymph node cells, taken before transplant. The sequence derives from a human donor who was the organ donor for an intestinal transplant.

CDR3: CASSGGTNPGAQYF. DNA of the CDR3: TGTGCCAGCAGTGGGGGGACTAACCCCGGGGCCCAGTACTTC. J is TRBJ2-5 and V is TRBV27; TRBD2 matches 7 bases. V was clipped by 5 bases and J by 9 bases; unmatched bases: 12. The CDR3 sequence is 14 residues long. CDR1 is MNHEY and CDR2 is SMNVEV in the germline V gene (reference sequence).